This T cell receptor (beta chain) was retrieved from a study of blood T cell repertoires in COVID-19. Sequencing used immunoSEQ multiplex PCR; TCRdb keeps in-frame clones, though not all of them. Of around 150,000 clones listed, over 80% are singletons. Germline CDR1 and CDR2: SQVTM and ANQGSEA. V was cut by 2 bases and J by 5 bases, with 13 bases left in between. CDR3 length equals 14 residues. Clinical histories supplied by participants themselves formed the basis of cohort assignment. This chain uses TRBV29-1 with TRBJ2-1; D is perhaps TRBD2 (5 bases). This TCR was recovered from a woman aged 55-70 years who had recovered from COVID-19. The sequenced sample consisted of PBMCs or T cells enriched from blood (not recorded which). The CDR3 DNA follows: TGCAGCGTTGAAAGCCTAGCAGATAACAATGAGCAGTTCTTC. It translates to CSVESLADNNEQFF.